Described below is a single T cell receptor (beta chain) sequence and its context. This entry is derived from a study of blood T cell repertoires in COVID-19. Overall study context: The origin of the acute and convalescent COVID-19 samples was the United States, Italy and Spain.

The V gene lost 1 base and the J gene lost 3 bases, with 19 bases spanning the gap. The V gene's germline CDR1 is MGHRA and CDR2 YSYEKL. The CDR3 is 17 residues long. Original processing methods: Estimated nucleated cell counts came from reference gene primer amplification. Method: immunoSEQ multiplex PCR; TCRdb's copy keeps in-frame clones and lacks some. V and J calls and clone size are those listed in that table; D and trimming were worked out from the DNA. The table lists roughly 280,000 clones, around nine tenths of them singletons. The source is a man between 35 and 55 years old with active or convalescent COVID-19. Sequenced material: peripheral blood. This rearrangement joins TRBV4-1 to TRBJ2-7; tentative D call: TRBD2 (5 bases). The chain's CDR3 is CASSQVITPGIHYEQYF. In nucleotides, the CDR3 is TGCGCCAGCAGCCAAGTTATAACCCCGGGAATCCACTACGAGCAGTACTTC.